What follows are 4 T cell receptor beta chains derived from one specimen sequenced in a study of shared clonotypes between healthy human individuals. Terminally differentiated effector memory CD45RA+ cells were left out of the naive CD8 fraction, which was CD45RO-negative and positively selected for CCR7. Profiled with immunoSEQ multiplex PCR; TCRdb holds only in-frame clones, not every one. The table includes around 600,000 clones, 90% to 95% detected once. The specimen sequenced was naive CD8+ T cells sorted from blood. The receptors originated from a woman younger than 45 in good health.

The V gene is TRBV29-1, the J gene TRBJ2-7, with a possible D match to TRBD2 (5 bases). CDR3 length: 12 residues. Trimming removed 6 bases from V and 4 bases from J, with 13 bases in between. CDR1 and CDR2 (germline): SQVTM, ANQGSEA. CDR3 sequence reads: CSVSTNSYEQYF. CDR3 DNA: TGCAGCGTATCGACTAACTCATACGAGCAGTACTTC.

Only one count was recorded for this clone. The genes are TRBV6-5 and TRBJ2-6; D is unresolved. Looked up from germline, CDR1 is MNHEY and CDR2 is SVGAGI. The CDR3 spans 14 residues. V lost 5 bases and J lost 0, with 5 bases in between. The CDR3 DNA follows: TGTGCCAGCAGTGGTCTCTCTGGGGCCAACGTCCTGACTTTC. Its translation is CASSGLSGANVLTF.

The genes are TRBV23-1 and TRBJ2-7; D possibly corresponds to TRBD2 (6 bases). TRBV23-1 is an ORF, and what it does is uncertain. Trimming removed 2 bases at V and 3 bases at J, with 11 bases between. The CDR3 covers 14 residues. The CDR3 DNA follows: TGCGCCAGCAGTCAAGGGGCGGAGGGCTACGAGCAGTACTTC. Its protein product is CASSQGAEGYEQYF.

This chain uses TRBV13 with TRBJ1-4; no clear D. In germline, CDR1 is PRHDT, CDR2 FYEKMQ (reference sequence). This CDR3 has 13 amino acids. V was shortened by 5 bases and J by 11 bases, with 15 bases between the two germline ends. The CDR3 DNA is TGTGCCAGCAGCCAACGGCCCCTTGGTAAACTGTTTTTT. Its protein is CASSQRPLGKLFF. Together with reference TRBV13 and TRBJ1-4, the CDR3 gives the full variable domain: AAGVIQSPRHLIKEKRETATLKCYPIPRHDTVYWYQQGPGQDPQFLISFYEKMQSDKGSIPDRFSAQQFSDYHSELNMSSLELGDSALYFCASSQRPLGKLFFGSGTQLSVL.